Shown below are 21 T cell receptor beta chains from a single sample sequenced in a study of T cells expressing NK-cell markers. TCRdb re-called the 5' RACE reads and gives one entry per CDR3 protein, without DNA. This sample's table reports about 260,000 distinct CDR3 sequences. What was sequenced was blood T cells: a sorted CD56 or NKG2C T cell subset, CD4+ or CD8+ T cells, or bulk PBMC T cells (not recorded which). These receptors originate from a man aged 18 to 29 in good health.

The rearrangement uses TRBV24-1 and TRBJ2-3; there is no DNA to check the TCRdb D call of TRBD2. This CDR3 comprises 15 residues. Germline CDR1 is KGHDR and CDR2 is SFDVKD. This CDR3 is CATSASGRETDTQYF.

The chain employs TRBV4-2 and TRBJ1-5. The germline CDR1 and CDR2 sequences are LGHNA and YNFKEQ. The CDR3 length is 13 residues. This CDR3 reads CASSQFASQPQHF.

This chain joins TRBV3-1 and TRBJ2-2; TCRdb's D call of TRBD2 is untestable without DNA. The CDR3 contains 14 residues. Germline V gives CDR1 LGHDT, CDR2 YNNKEL (reference sequence). CDR3 region: CASSQFPAGGELFF.

This chain's CDR3 is CSVLSASLVEQYF. V usage is TRBV29-1 and J usage is TRBJ2-7; TCRdb's D call of TRBD2 is untestable without DNA. CDR3 length equals 13 residues. Germline values: CDR1 SQVTM, CDR2 ANQGSEA.

CDR3 region: CASSTKGAGPSPLHF. The rearrangement joins TRBV19 to TRBJ1-6; TCRdb picks TRBD1, but there is no DNA to check that call. CDR3 length: 15 residues. In germline, CDR1 is LNHDA, CDR2 SQIVND (reference sequence).

This CDR3 is CATSGRTGSSYNEQFF. This sequence joins TRBV15 and TRBJ2-1; TCRdb lists TRBD1, though no DNA is available to test this call. Per the germline V gene, CDR1 is LNHNV and CDR2 is YYDKDF (reference sequence). The CDR3 consists of 16 residues.

The V gene is TRBV10-3, the J gene TRBJ1-1. The CDR3 totals 14 residues. Germline values: CDR1 ENHRY, CDR2 SYGVKD. The CDR3 spells CAISERTFEPQAFF.

The gene calls are TRBV27 and TRBJ2-2; there is no DNA to check the TCRdb D call of TRBD1. The germline gives CDR1 MNHEY, CDR2 SMNVEV (reference sequence). The length of the CDR3 is 13 residues. The chain's CDR3 is CATRDRVTGELFF.

The chain uses TRBV19 and TRBJ2-2; without DNA, the TCRdb call of TRBD2 cannot be checked. In germline, CDR1 is LNHDA, CDR2 SQIVND (reference sequence). The CDR3 has 16 residues. The CDR3 sequence: CASSIRAGGLIGELFF.

This chain uses TRBV9 with TRBJ2-6. Germline lookup yields CDR1 SGDLS and CDR2 YYNGEE. The CDR3 runs to 18 residues. The CDR3 here is CASSVRTLTSSGANVLTF.

This chain links TRBV5-1 with TRBJ2-1; there is no DNA to check the TCRdb D call of TRBD2. Germline values: CDR1 SGHRS, CDR2 YFSETQ. The CDR3 sequence is 17 residues long. CDR3 amino acids: CASSLGKRREGYNEQFF.

The chain has TRBV5-4 and TRBJ2-1. The CDR3 contains 13 residues. Germline-derived CDR1 and CDR2 are SGHNT and YYREEE (reference sequence). The CDR3 reads CASSLVSNNEQFF.

The rearrangement uses TRBV12-3 or TRBV12-4 and TRBJ2-2; TCRdb outputs TRBD1, but without DNA this stays unchecked. CDR3 length: 17 residues. CDR3 loop: CASSLPITGANTGELFF.

V is TRBV6-1 and J is TRBJ2-7; with no DNA, the TCRdb D assignment of TRBD1 cannot be verified. The CDR3 covers 15 residues. From germline, CDR1 is MNHNS and CDR2 SASEGT. CDR3 in amino acids: CASTHEDRGTHEQYF.

The CDR3 is CASRGLAGSSTDTQYF. V gene TRBV12-3 or TRBV12-4 combines with J gene TRBJ2-3; lacking DNA, the TRBD2 call made by TCRdb goes unchecked. The CDR3 is made up of 16 amino acids.

The V and J genes are TRBV12-3 or TRBV12-4 and TRBJ2-5; the TCRdb D gene call, TRBD2, has no DNA to confirm it. The CDR3 loop spans 14 amino acids. The chain's CDR3 is CASSLLALQETQYF.

The gene calls are TRBV7-9 and TRBJ2-2; the D call of TRBD2 rests on TCRdb alone, since no DNA is present to check it. Germline assignment: CDR1 SEHNR and CDR2 FQNEAQ (reference sequence). This CDR3 has 17 residues. CDR3 residues: CASSLSGGRSNTGELFF.

The chain couples TRBV10-3 to TRBJ2-1; TCRdb designates TRBD1, a call that cannot be tested without DNA. The CDR3 contains 12 residues. CDR1 is ENHRY and CDR2 is SYGVKD in the germline V gene. CDR3 region: CAISRGPDEQFF.

The CDR3 spells CSARERAGVYNEQFF. The chain couples TRBV20-1 to TRBJ2-1; TCRdb's D gene call, TRBD2, goes unchecked for lack of DNA. CDR1 is DFQATT, CDR2 SNEGSKA, per germline (reference sequence). This CDR3 has 15 amino acids.

The chain links TRBV20-1 to TRBJ2-1. Germline CDR1 is DFQATT and CDR2 is SNEGSKA (reference sequence). The CDR3 runs to 11 residues. The CDR3 is CRGGSYNEQFF.

The rearrangement uses TRBV6-1 and TRBJ1-2; there is no DNA to check the TCRdb D call of TRBD1. The CDR3 covers 15 residues. In germline, CDR1 is MNHNS, CDR2 SASEGT. This CDR3 reads CASRSNRGVQYGYTF.